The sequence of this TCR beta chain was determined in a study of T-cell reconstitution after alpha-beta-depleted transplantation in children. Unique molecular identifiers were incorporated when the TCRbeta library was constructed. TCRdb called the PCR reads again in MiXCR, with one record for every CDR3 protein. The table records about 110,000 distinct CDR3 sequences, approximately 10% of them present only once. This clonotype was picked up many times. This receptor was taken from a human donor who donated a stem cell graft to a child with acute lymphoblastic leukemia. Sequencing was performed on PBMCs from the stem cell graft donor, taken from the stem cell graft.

In DNA, the CDR3 is TGTGCCAGCAGTCGAAGGGACCTACTCCCCAATGAGCAGTTCTTC. Protein sequence: CASSRRDLLPNEQFF. The chain is built from TRBV6-1 and TRBJ2-1; D tentatively fits TRBD1 or TRBD2 (5 bases each). This CDR3 is built from 15 residues. Between the trimmed V and J ends, which lost 5 bases and 6 bases, there was a span of 17 bases. Germline V gene sequence: CDR1 MNHNS, CDR2 SASEGT.